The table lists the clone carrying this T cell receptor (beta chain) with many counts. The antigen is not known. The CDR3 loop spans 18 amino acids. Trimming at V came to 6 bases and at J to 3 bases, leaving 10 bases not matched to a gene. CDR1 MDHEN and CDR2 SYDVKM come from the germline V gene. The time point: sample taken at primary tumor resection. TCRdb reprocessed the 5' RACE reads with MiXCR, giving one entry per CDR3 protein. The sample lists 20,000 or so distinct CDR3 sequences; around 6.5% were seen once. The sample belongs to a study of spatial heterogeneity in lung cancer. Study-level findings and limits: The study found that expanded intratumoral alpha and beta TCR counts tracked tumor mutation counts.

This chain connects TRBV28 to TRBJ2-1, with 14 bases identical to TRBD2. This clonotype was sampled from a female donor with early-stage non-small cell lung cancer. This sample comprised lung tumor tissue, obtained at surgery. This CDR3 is CASRPRQGLAGDYNEQFF. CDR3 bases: TGTGCCAGCAGACCGCGGCAGGGACTAGCGGGAGACTACAATGAGCAGTTCTTC.